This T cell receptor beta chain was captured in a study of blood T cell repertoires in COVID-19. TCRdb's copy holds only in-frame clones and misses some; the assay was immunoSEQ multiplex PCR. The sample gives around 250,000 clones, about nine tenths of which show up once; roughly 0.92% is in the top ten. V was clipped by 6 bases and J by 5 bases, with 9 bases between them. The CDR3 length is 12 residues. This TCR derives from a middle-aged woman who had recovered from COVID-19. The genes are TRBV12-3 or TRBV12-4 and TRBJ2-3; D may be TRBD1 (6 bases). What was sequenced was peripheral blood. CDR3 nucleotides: TGTGCCAGCAGCCGAGGGGGAGATACGCAGTATTTT. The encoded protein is CASSRGGDTQYF.